The entry that follows covers one T cell receptor beta chain sequence. The antigen remains unidentified. The sample is drawn from a study of follicular helper T cells after annual influenza vaccination. In the study overall: For some subjects, blood spans the 2013-2014, 2014-2015 and 2015-2016 annual vaccinations.

Noted time point: 2014-2015 season, 7 days after vaccination. No donor had influenza vaccine in the prior 6 months; all lived in the community. CDR3 length: 13 amino acids. Trimming cost V 4 bases and J 0 bases, with 6 bases left between them. Germline CDR1 reads LNHDA; CDR2 reads SQIVND (reference sequence). Findings and caveats of the study: Just roughly 9.5-20% of cells analyzed had recovered productive TCRB sequences. Day 7 ICOS+CD38+ clones later appeared mostly in ICOS-CD38- cTfh.

Produced via immunoSEQ multiplex PCR; TCRdb's table is partial and in-frame only. In the table there are 10,000 or so clones, about 80% of which are singletons. The origin of this receptor is an adult who received the influenza vaccine. This chain uses TRBV19 with TRBJ2-5, with a weak D call TRBD2 (6 bases). Sequenced material: CXCR5- memory CD4+ T cells sorted from blood, taken 7 days after influenza vaccination. CDR3 amino acids: CASSTGDQETQYF. The CDR3 DNA reads as TGTGCCAGTAGTACGGGGGACCAAGAGACCCAGTACTTC.